This T cell receptor (beta chain) was identified in a study of blood T cell repertoires in COVID-19. About the research overall: The study drew acute and convalescent COVID-19 samples from the United States, Italy and Spain.

In the original processing: Scientists estimated how many nucleated cells there were by amplifying reference gene primers. Sequenced by immunoSEQ multiplex PCR; TCRdb stores in-frame clones only, minus some. V, J and clone size were drawn from that table, and D and trimming were deduced from the DNA. The top ten clones hold 8% to 9% of a sample with approximately 54,000 clones, about nine tenths of them seen once. The source material was peripheral blood. The clonotype was recovered from a woman between 40 and 50 years old with active COVID-19.

Here the CDR3 reads CASSPFTGEETQYF. CDR3 bases: TGTGCCAGCAGCCCCTTTACAGGGGAAGAGACCCAGTACTTC. This chain connects TRBV3-1 (or the pseudogene TRBV3-2) to TRBJ2-5, with 7 bases matching TRBD1. Germline V gene sequence: CDR1 LGHDT, CDR2 YNNKEL (reference sequence). The CDR3 runs to 14 residues. V lost 4 bases, J lost 3 bases, and 5 bases stayed unmatched.